This TCR beta chain was profiled in a study of shared clonotypes between healthy human individuals. The count of this clone is one. The run depth of the assay was deep. Sequencing was performed on unsorted PBMC DNA using ten immunoSEQ deep assay plates. Clones were read by immunoSEQ multiplex PCR, and TCRdb kept only the in-frame ones, dropping some. The sample consists of roughly 450,000 clones, approximately 85% of them appearing once. The germline V gene encodes CDR1 MNHEY and CDR2 SMNVEV (reference sequence). V lost 6 bases, J lost 5 bases, and 22 bases lay in between. The length of the CDR3 is 16 residues. Healthy and HIV-negative, the adult donors had no recent acute infections or vaccinations.

The chain couples TRBV27 to TRBJ1-2, with D perhaps TRBD1 (5 bases). Sample: PBMCs. The receptor's source is a woman between 35 and 50 years old in good health. Some clones in this sample may be carry-over from other donors' samples. The CDR3 loop reads CASRLGATTGAYGYTF. The DNA for the CDR3 is TGTGCCAGCAGGCTTGGCGCGACAACAGGAGCTTATGGCTACACCTTC.